This T cell receptor beta chain emerged from a study of blood T cell repertoires in COVID-19. Libraries were prepared by immunoSEQ multiplex PCR; TCRdb keeps only in-frame clonotypes and omits some of them. The table shows about 180,000 clones, with roughly 80% occurring only once. The CDR3 is 13 residues long. Per the germline V gene, CDR1 is SGHTA and CDR2 is FQGNSA. V lost 5 bases to trimming and J lost 7 bases, with 15 bases between them. This rearrangement joins TRBV7-2 to TRBJ2-7; weak D call: TRBD1 (5 bases). The receptor comes from a human donor in a cohort sampled during active COVID-19. The sequenced sample was peripheral blood. In nucleotides, the CDR3 is TGTGCCAGCAGCCGGACCAGGGATAGAGAGCAGTACTTC. This translates into CASSRTRDREQYF.